This is a list of T cell receptor beta chains from one sample in a study of OX40 agonist ivuxolimab in advanced cancers. Method: immunoSEQ multiplex PCR; TCRdb's copy keeps in-frame clones and lacks some. The sample holds roughly 80,000 clones; around 84% are singletons and the top ten take 6.6%. Sequencing used CD4+ or CD8+ T cells sorted from blood, obtained in a trial of the OX40 agonist ivuxolimab. These receptors all come from an adult with an advanced solid tumor such as melanoma, head and neck, liver or kidney cancer. CDR3s include the opening cysteine and the closing phenylalanine or tryptophan. Fields, in order: V gene, J gene, CDR3 protein.

TRBV19,TRBJ1-1,CASSIGFTTEAFF
TRBV28,TRBJ1-1,CASRLGMNTEAFF
TRBV7-2,TRBJ2-1,CASSLELLRNEQFF
TRBV28,TRBJ2-3,CASSLVRGLGTDTQYF
TRBV2,TRBJ2-1,CASRRDRGSYNEQFF
TRBV7-6,TRBJ1-1,CASSSGLMNTEAFF
TRBV28,TRBJ2-7,CASSQLAGKTYEQYF
TRBV5-1,TRBJ2-1,CASSPSGTSGNNEQFF
TRBV6-5,TRBJ2-3,CASSYWPPDTQYF
TRBV6-4,TRBJ2-1,CASSGLAGGNEQFF
TRBV7-9,TRBJ1-5,CASSYRILSNQPQHF
TRBV4-1,TRBJ2-1,CASSRLLLAGDGSSYNEQFF
TRBV7-9,TRBJ2-1,CASSSTRGSRYNEQFF
TRBV7-9,TRBJ1-1,CASSLQGAIFTEAFF
TRBV29-1,TRBJ1-3,CSVYGPGATIYF
TRBV27,TRBJ1-6,CASTLKAGRINSPLHF
TRBV5-4,TRBJ1-6,CASSLGTGFVSPLHF
TRBV5-1,TRBJ2-1,CASSGLQGIDNEQFF
TRBV2,TRBJ2-4,CASSGRAKAKNIQYF
TRBV7-3,TRBJ2-2,CASSPKLTGELFF
TRBV27,TRBJ1-6,CATHPRGDSPLHF
TRBV28,TRBJ2-1,CASSWGGGLYNEQFF
TRBV10-3,TRBJ2-5,CAISEPGQVETQYF
TRBV19,TRBJ2-3,CASSLGLTLSTDTQYF
TRBV2,TRBJ2-3,CASGGGSSDTQYF
TRBV7-8,TRBJ2-2,CASSPTQGGLGTGELFF
TRBV5-1,TRBJ1-2,CASSLRAEGYGYTF
TRBV6-5,TRBJ2-7,CASSRLAGEQYF
TRBV5-5,TRBJ2-5,CASSGDRVTETQYF
TRBV5-4,TRBJ2-3,CASVVAGVPDTQYF
TRBV19,TRBJ2-7,CASSPRARSEQYF
TRBV30,TRBJ2-5,CAWSVFPASGPQETQYF
TRBV29-1,TRBJ1-4,CSADRDGDEKLFF
TRBV5-6,TRBJ1-2,CASSPPANYGYTF
TRBV7-9,TRBJ1-1,CASIPFWRASPEAFF
TRBV4-3,TRBJ1-2,CASSPGTGTNYGYTF
TRBV28,TRBJ1-6,CASRGGVQRISPLHF
TRBV7-9,TRBJ1-6,CASSLGQNNSPLHF
TRBV9,TRBJ2-2,CASSAAAGRTGELFF
TRBV29-1,TRBJ1-1,CSVEGEEAFF
TRBV29-1,TRBJ1-2,CSVEEFVDSYTF
TRBV14,TRBJ2-5,CASSQTRETQYF
TRBV2,TRBJ2-2,CASSVGAGISTGELFF
TRBV2,TRBJ1-4,CASSEAGVGTGASNEKLFF
TRBV15,TRBJ1-4,CATSRGVNWGRTNEKLFF
TRBV7-9,TRBJ2-5,CASSRMAETQYF
TRBV15,TRBJ1-4,CATSRVVNEKLFF
TRBV18,TRBJ2-7,CASAGTGMNEQYF
TRBV5-8,TRBJ2-1,CASSPQGNEQFF
TRBV9,TRBJ2-3,CASSVSPLGGGGPSDTQYF
TRBV28,TRBJ2-7,CASSTIRDSSYEQYF
TRBV10-3,TRBJ2-6,CAISESGSGANVLTF
TRBV27,TRBJ2-5,CASLRTGKGVETQYF